These 5 T cell receptor beta chains share one sample of origin, sequenced in a study of cytomegalovirus exposure and HLA in healthy donors. The PCR was carried out with 60 Vbeta primers and 13 Jbeta primers. Using immunoSEQ multiplex PCR, the repertoire was profiled, and TCRdb retains in-frame clones only, with some absent. The sample has a few hundred thousand clones; approximately 79% are singletons. Input material: PBMCs. The receptors derive from a man aged 18 to 29 in good health and CMV-seronegative.

This rearrangement joins TRBV6-6 to TRBJ2-7; a weak D match, TRBD1 (5 bases). Germline V gene data show CDR1 as MNHNY and CDR2 as SVGAGI (reference sequence). Trimming removed 0 bases from V and 0 bases from J, with 12 bases in between. This CDR3 spans 16 amino acids. Here the CDR3 DNA reads TGTGCCAGCAGTTACTCGATTGGACACCCCTCCTACGAGCAGTACTTC. As protein: CASSYSIGHPSYEQYF.

The chain combines TRBV2 with TRBJ1-5; D ambiguous. The germline V and J ends were trimmed by 2 bases and 10 bases, with 12 bases remaining between them. CDR3 size: 13 residues. Per the germline V gene, CDR1 is SNHLY and CDR2 is FYNNEI. CDR3: CASSERWATPQHF. CDR3 nucleotides: TGTGCCAGCAGTGAAAGGTGGGCCACCCCCCAGCATTTT.

The CDR3 region is CASRSSGRTDTQYF. CDR3 DNA: TGTGCCAGCAGGTCTAGCGGGAGAACAGATACGCAGTATTTT. This chain joins TRBV28 and TRBJ2-3; 10 bases are a match to TRBD2. CDR1 is MDHEN, CDR2 SYDVKM, per germline. CDR3 length equals 14 residues. Trimming cost V 6 bases and J 3 bases; bases outside gene matches: 3.

V gene TRBV7-2 combines with J gene TRBJ2-3; TRBD1 is a possible D gene (5 bases). Germline CDR1 is SGHTA and CDR2 is FQGNSA. This CDR3 has 16 amino acids. V lost 2 bases and J 2 bases, leaving 14 bases between the germline ends. CDR3 protein: CASSLIGVSPTDTQYF. The CDR3 nucleotides read TGTGCCAGCAGCTTAATAGGGGTGTCCCCCACAGATACGCAGTATTTT.

This chain joins TRBV4-3 and TRBJ2-1; possible D gene TRBD2, 6 bases. There are 15 residues in the CDR3. Germline V lookup: CDR1 LGHNA, CDR2 YSLEER. The V end lost 1 base, the J end lost 15 bases, and 22 bases lay between the germline ends. CDR3 protein: CASSQGTGETSELFF. In nucleotides, the CDR3 is TGCGCCAGCAGCCAAGGGACGGGGGAAACATCAGAGTTGTTCTTC.